This T cell receptor (beta chain) emerged from a study of early T cells in non-severe SARS-CoV-2 infection. This CDR3 has 14 residues. V lost 6 bases, J lost 9 bases, and 7 bases stayed unmatched. Many counts were recorded for this clonotype. TCRdb fed the 5' RACE reads into MiXCR, producing one record per CDR3 protein. The table records around 77,000 distinct CDR3 sequences, approximately 5% of them present only once. The sequence was collected from an adult who was a healthcare worker with PCR-confirmed SARS-CoV-2 infection or an uninfected control (not recorded which). Sequenced material: whole blood, taken at baseline. This sequence joins TRBV12-3 or TRBV12-4 and TRBJ1-6; TRBD1 agrees at 8 bases. CDR3 DNA sequence: TGTGCCAGCAGCCCAGGGGGCGGCTTTTCACCCCTCCACTTT. It yields the protein CASSPGGGFSPLHF.